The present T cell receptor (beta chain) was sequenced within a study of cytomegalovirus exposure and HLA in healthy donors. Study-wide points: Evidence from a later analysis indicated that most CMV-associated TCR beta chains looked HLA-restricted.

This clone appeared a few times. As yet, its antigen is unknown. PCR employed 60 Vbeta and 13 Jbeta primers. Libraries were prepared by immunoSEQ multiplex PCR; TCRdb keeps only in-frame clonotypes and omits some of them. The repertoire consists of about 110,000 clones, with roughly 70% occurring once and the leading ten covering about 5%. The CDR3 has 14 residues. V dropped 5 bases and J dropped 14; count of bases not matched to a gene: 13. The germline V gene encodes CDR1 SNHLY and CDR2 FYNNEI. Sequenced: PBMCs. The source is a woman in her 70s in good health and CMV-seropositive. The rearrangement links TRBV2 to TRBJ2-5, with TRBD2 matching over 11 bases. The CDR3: CASSPLLTSGGPYF. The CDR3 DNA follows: TGTGCCAGCAGTCCCCTTCTCACTAGCGGGGGACCCTACTTC.